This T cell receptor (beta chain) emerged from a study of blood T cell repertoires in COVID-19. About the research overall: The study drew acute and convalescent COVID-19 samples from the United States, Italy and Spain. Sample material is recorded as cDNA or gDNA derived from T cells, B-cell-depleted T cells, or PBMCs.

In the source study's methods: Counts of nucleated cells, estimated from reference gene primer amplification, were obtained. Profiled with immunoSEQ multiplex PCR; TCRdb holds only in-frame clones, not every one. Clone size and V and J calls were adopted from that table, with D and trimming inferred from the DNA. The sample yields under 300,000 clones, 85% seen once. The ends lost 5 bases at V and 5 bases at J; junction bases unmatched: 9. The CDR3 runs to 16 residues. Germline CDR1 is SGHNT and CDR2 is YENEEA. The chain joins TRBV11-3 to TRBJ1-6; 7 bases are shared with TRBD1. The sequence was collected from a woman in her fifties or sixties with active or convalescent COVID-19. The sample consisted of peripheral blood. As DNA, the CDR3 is TGTGCCAGCAGCCCGGGACAGTCCTTGGATAATTCACCCCTCCACTTT. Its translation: CASSPGQSLDNSPLHF.